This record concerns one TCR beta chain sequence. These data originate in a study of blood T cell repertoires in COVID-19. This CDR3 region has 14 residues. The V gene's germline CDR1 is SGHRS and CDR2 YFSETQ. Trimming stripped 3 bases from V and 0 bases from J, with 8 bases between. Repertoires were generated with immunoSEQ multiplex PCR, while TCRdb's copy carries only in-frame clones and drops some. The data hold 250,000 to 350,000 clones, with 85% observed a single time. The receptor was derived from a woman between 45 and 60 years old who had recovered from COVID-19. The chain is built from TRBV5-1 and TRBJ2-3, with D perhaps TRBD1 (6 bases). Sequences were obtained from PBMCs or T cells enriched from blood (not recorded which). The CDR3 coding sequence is TGCGCCAGCAGCTCGGACAGTAGCACAGATACGCAGTATTTT. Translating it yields CASSSDSSTDTQYF.